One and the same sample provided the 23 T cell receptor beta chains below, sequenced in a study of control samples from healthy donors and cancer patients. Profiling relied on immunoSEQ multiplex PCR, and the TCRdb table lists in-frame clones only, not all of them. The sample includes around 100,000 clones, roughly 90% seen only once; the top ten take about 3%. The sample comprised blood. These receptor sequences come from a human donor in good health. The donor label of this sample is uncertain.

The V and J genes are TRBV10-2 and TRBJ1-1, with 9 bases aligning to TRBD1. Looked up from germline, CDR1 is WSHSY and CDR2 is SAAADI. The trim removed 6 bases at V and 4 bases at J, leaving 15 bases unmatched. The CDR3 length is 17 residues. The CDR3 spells CASRFHGTGSVGTEAFF. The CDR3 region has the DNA TGCGCCAGCAGATTCCACGGGACAGGGTCCGTCGGCACTGAAGCTTTCTTT.

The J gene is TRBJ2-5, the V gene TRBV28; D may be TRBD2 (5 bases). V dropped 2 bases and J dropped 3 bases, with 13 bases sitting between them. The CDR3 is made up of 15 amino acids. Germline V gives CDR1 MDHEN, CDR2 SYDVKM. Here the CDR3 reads CASSLLPAGEETQYF. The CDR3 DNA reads TGTGCCAGCAGTTTACTCCCGGCCGGGGAAGAGACCCAGTACTTC.

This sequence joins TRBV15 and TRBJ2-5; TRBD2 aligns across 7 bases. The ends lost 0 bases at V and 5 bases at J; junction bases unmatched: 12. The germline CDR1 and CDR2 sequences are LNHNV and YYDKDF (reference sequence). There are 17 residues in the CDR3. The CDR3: CATSRDRGWGREETQYF. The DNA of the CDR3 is TGTGCCACCAGCAGAGATAGGGGTTGGGGGAGGGAGGAGACCCAGTACTTC.

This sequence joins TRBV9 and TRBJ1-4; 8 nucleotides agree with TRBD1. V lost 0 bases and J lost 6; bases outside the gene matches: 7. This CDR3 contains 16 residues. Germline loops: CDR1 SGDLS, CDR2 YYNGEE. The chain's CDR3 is CASSVGRDRSDEKLFF. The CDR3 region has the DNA TGTGCCAGCAGCGTAGGCCGGGACAGGTCTGATGAAAAACTGTTTTTT. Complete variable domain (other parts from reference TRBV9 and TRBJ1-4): DSGVTQTPKHLITATGQRVTLRCSPRSGDLSVYWYQQSLDQGLQFLIQYYNGEERAKGNILERFSAQQFPDLHSELNLSSLELGDSALYFCASSVGRDRSDEKLFFGSGTQLSVL.

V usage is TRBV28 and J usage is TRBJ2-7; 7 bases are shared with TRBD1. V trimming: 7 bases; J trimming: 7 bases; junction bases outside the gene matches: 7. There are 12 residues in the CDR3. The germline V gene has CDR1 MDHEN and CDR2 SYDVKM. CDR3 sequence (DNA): TGTGCCAGCAACAGGGGCCCTGGTGAGCAGTACTTC. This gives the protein CASNRGPGEQYF. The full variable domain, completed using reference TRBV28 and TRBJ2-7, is DVKVTQSSRYLVKRTGEKVFLECVQDMDHENMFWYRQDPGLGLRLIYFSYDVKMKEKGDIPEGYSVSREKKERFSLILESASTNQTSMYLCASNRGPGEQYFGPGTRLTVT.

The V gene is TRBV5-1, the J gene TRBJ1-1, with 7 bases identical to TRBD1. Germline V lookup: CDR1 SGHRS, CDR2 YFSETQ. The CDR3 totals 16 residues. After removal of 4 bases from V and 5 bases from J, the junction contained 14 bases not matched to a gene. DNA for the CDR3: TGCGCCAGCAGCCCCGGGACAGTCGATTTTGGGACTGAAGCTTTCTTT. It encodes CASSPGTVDFGTEAFF.

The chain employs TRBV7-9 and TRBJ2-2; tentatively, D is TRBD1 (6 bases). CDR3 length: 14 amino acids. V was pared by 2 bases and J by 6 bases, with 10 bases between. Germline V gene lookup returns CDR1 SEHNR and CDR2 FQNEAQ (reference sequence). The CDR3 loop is CASSLNRVAGELFF. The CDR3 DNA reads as TGTGCCAGCAGCTTAAACAGGGTGGCCGGGGAGCTGTTTTTT. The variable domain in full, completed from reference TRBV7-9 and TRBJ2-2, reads DTGVSQNPRHKITKRGQNVTFRCDPISEHNRLYWYRQTLGQGPEFLTYFQNEAQLEKSRLLSDRFSAERPKGSFSTLEIQRTEQGDSAMYLCASSLNRVAGELFFGEGSRLTVL.

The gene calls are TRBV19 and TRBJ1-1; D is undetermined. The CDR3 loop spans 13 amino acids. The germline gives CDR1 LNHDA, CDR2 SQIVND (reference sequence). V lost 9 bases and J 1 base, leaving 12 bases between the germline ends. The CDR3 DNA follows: TGTGCCAGCAACGCCAGGAGGAACACTGAAGCTTTCTTT. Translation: CASNARRNTEAFF.

In nucleotides, the CDR3 is TGTGCCAGCAGTTCCGGGACAGGGGTAGAGACCCAGTACTTC. It is translated as CASSSGTGVETQYF. The chain combines TRBV7-9 with TRBJ2-5; 10 bases agree with TRBD1. From germline, CDR1 is SEHNR and CDR2 FQNEAQ (reference sequence). J lost 4 bases, V lost 6 bases, and 5 bases had no gene match. This CDR3 comprises 14 residues.

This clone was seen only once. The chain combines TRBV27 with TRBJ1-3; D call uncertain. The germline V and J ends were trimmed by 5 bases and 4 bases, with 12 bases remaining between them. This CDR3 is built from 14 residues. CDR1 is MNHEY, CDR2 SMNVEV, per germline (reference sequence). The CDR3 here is CASSERVNGNTIYF. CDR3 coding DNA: TGTGCCAGCAGTGAGAGGGTTAACGGAAACACCATATATTTT.

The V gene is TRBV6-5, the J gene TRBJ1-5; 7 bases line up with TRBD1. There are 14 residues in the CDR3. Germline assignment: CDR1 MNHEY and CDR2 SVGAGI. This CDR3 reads CATGQPYSNQPQHF. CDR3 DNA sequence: TGTGCGACGGGACAGCCGTATAGCAATCAGCCCCAGCATTTT.

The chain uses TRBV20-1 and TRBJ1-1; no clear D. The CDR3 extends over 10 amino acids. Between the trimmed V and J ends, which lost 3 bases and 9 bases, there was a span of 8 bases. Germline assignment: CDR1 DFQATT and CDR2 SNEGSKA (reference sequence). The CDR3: CSASGVKAFF. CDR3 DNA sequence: TGCAGTGCTAGTGGGGTCAAAGCTTTCTTT.

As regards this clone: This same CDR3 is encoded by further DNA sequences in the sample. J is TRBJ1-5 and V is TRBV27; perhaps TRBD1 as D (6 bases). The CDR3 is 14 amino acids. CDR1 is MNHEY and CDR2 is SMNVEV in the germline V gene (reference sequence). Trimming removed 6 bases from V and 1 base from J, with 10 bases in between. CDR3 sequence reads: CASSLRGSNQPQHF. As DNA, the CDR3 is TGTGCCAGCAGCCTAAGGGGGAGCAATCAGCCCCAGCATTTT.

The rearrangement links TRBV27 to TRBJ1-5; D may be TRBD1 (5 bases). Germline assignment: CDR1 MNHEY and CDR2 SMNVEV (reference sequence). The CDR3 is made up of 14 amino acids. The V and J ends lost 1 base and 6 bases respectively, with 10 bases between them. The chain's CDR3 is CASSLWRGSQPQHF. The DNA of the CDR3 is TGTGCCAGCAGTTTATGGCGGGGGTCTCAGCCCCAGCATTTT.

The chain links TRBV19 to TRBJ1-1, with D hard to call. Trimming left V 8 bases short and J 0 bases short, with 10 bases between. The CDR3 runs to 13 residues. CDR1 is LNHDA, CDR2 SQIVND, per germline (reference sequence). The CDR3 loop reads CASQPGMNTEAFF. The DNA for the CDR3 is TGTGCCAGTCAACCGGGGATGAACACTGAAGCTTTCTTT. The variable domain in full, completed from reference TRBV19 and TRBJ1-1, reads DGGITQSPKYLFRKEGQNVTLSCEQNLNHDAMYWYRQDPGQGLRLIYYSQIVNDFQKGDIAEGYSVSREKKESFPLTVTSAQKNPTAFYLCASQPGMNTEAFFGQGTRLTVV.

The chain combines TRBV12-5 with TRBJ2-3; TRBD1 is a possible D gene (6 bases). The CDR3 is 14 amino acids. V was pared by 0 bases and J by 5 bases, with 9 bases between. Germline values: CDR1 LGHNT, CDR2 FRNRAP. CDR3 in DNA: TGTGCTAGTGGTTTGGTACCCAGGGGAGATACGCAGTATTTT. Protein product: CASGLVPRGDTQYF.

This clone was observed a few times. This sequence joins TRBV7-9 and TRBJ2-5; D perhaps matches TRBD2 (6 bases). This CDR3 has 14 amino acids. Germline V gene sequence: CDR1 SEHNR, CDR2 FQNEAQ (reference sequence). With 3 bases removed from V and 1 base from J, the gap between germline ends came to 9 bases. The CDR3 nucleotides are TGTGCCAGCAGCTTGGAGGGGACCCAAGAGACCCAGTACTTC. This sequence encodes CASSLEGTQETQYF.

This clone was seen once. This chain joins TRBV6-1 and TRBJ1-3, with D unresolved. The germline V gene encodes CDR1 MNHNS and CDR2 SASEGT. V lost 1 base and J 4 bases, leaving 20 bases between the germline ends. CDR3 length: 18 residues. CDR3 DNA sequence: TGTGCCAGCAGTGAAGGACGTCGGCGGATGGGGAAGGGAAACACCATATATTTT. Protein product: CASSEGRRRMGKGNTIYF.

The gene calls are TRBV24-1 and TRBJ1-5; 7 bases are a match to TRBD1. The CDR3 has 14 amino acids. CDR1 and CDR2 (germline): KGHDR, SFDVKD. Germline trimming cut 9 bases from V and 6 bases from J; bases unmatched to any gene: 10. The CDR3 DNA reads TGTGCCACCGCCCAGACAGGGATCGCTCAGCCCCAGCATTTT. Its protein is CATAQTGIAQPQHF.

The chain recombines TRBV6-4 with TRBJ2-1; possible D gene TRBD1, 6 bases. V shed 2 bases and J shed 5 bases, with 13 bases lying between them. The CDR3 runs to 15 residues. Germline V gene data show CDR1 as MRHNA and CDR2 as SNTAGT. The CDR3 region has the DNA TGTGCCAGCAGTGACAAGGGGGATACACACAATGAGCAGTTCTTC. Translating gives CASSDKGDTHNEQFF.

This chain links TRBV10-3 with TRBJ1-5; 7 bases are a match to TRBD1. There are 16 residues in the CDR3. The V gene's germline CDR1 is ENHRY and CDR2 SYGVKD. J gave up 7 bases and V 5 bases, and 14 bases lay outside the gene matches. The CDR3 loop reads CAISPGTAGKEQPQHF. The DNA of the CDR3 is TGTGCCATCAGTCCCGGGACAGCGGGAAAGGAACAGCCCCAGCATTTT.

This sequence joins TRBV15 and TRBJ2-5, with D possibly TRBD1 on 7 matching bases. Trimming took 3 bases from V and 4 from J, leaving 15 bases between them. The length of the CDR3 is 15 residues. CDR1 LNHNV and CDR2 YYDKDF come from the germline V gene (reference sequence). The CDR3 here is CATSREGQRGETQYF. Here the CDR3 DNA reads TGTGCCACCAGCAGGGAGGGACAGAGGGGAGAGACCCAGTACTTC.

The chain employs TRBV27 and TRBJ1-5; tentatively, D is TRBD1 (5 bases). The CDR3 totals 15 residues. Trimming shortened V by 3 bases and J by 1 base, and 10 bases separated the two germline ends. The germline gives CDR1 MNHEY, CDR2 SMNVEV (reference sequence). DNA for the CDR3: TGTGCCAGCAGTTTCCAGGGTAACAGCAATCAGCCCCAGCATTTT. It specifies CASSFQGNSNQPQHF.